This T cell receptor (beta chain) was captured in a study of Graves' ophthalmopathy and Graves' hyperthyroidism. The table lists this clonotype with many counts. Its antigen is as yet unknown. The sequenced template was RNA, covering the TCR beta CDR3 region. Scientists carried out first-round RT-PCR using HTBI primers and then a second-round multiplex PCR. Each CDR3 protein is one row after TCRdb ran MiXCR on the multiplex PCR reads. The table includes over a million distinct CDR3 sequences, roughly 35% detected once. Findings and caveats of the study: Ophthalmopathy progression predictions by the model showed nearly 75% specificity and approximately 67% sensitivity. The blood repertoire also included most expanded thyroid clonotypes above 0.001 frequency.

Newly diagnosed, the hyperthyroidism patients had under 2 months' duration and were aged 18 to 65. Clinicians made diagnoses from clinical symptoms, serum thyroxine, TRAb, thyroid ultrasound and orbital computed tomography. The CDR3 contains 16 residues. Deletions cut 5 bases from V and 0 bases from J, with 14 bases between. This chain uses TRBV12-3 or TRBV12-4 with TRBJ1-3, with D possibly matching TRBD1 (5 bases). The sequencing input was peripheral blood or thyroid tissue (not recorded which). The receptor comes from an adult man with Graves' hyperthyroidism. In DNA form, the CDR3 reads TGTGCCAGCAGTCGGGGACCTCCTCTCTCTGGAAACACCATATATTTT. Translating it yields CASSRGPPLSGNTIYF.